This TCR beta chain was documented in a study of Ad26.COV2.S vaccination and SARS-CoV-2 variants. Indicated treatment: some 20 received Ad26.COV2.S at low or high dose, single or two shots; 5 received placebo; per-sample allocation not given. At day 63 after the first vaccine or placebo injection, samples were drawn. Vaccine was an Ad26 vector expressing Wuhan-strain SARS-CoV-2 spike. Clones were read by immunoSEQ multiplex PCR, and TCRdb kept only the in-frame ones, dropping some. The repertoire holds fewer than 400,000 clones, with about nine tenths as singletons. The sequencing here drew on peripheral blood, taken in a trial of Ad26.COV2.S vaccine versus placebo. This receptor was taken from a person between 18 and 65 years old who received the Ad26.COV2.S COVID-19 vaccine or a placebo.

CDR3 coding DNA: TGTGCCAGCACCGGGACAGGGAGGAACACTGAAGCTTTCTTT. Translating gives CASTGTGRNTEAFF. V gene TRBV5-4 combines with J gene TRBJ1-1; 9 nucleotides line up with TRBD1. Unmatched junction bases numbered 4, after V lost 6 bases and J lost 1 base. This CDR3 has 14 residues. Germline-derived CDR1 and CDR2 are SGHNT and YYREEE (reference sequence).